This T cell receptor beta chain was recovered during a study of blood T cells in healthy people across ages. With each sample, at least 5.5 micrograms of total RNA were extracted. A second PCR, run for roughly 7 to 12 cycles, used a sample-barcoded 5' primer plus a J-beta primer mix. A template-switch adaptor that had 12 random nucleotides put a tag on each cDNA molecule. Each CDR3 protein gets one entry after TCRdb re-called the 5' RACE reads with MiXCR. The repertoire holds hundreds of thousands of distinct CDR3 sequences, with about 52% as singletons. The study, taken as a whole, reports: Unknown CMV status may confound age-related changes in expanded clones. Underestimates were what the diversity estimates from one million T cells were considered to be.

This CDR3 is 11 amino acids long. CDR1 and CDR2 (germline): MNHEY, SVGAGI. Trimming took off 4 bases at V and 7 bases at J, with 7 bases between the two ends. This clonotype was counted a few times. Its antigen is undetermined. This clonotype was obtained from a woman aged 60-70 years in good health. The sample was blood. The chain couples TRBV6-5 to TRBJ1-2; D is uncertain. CDR3 sequence: CASSSRCGYTF. The CDR3 bases are TGTGCCAGCAGTTCGAGGTGTGGCTACACCTTC.